Included here is one TCR beta chain sequence, with context. With the 5' RACE reads reprocessed, TCRdb shows one record per CDR3 protein and no DNA. The sample data list about 160,000 distinct CDR3 sequences. The CDR3 loop spans 14 amino acids. Germline V gene sequence: CDR1 SGHDN, CDR2 FVKESK. The sample is drawn from a study of monozygotic twins with inflammatory bowel disease. The chain employs TRBV14 and TRBJ2-1. The receptor's source is a human donor with ulcerative colitis or Crohn's disease, or a healthy co-twin of an affected twin (not recorded which). Sequencing was carried out using blood. This chain's CDR3 is CASSKDITYNEQFF.